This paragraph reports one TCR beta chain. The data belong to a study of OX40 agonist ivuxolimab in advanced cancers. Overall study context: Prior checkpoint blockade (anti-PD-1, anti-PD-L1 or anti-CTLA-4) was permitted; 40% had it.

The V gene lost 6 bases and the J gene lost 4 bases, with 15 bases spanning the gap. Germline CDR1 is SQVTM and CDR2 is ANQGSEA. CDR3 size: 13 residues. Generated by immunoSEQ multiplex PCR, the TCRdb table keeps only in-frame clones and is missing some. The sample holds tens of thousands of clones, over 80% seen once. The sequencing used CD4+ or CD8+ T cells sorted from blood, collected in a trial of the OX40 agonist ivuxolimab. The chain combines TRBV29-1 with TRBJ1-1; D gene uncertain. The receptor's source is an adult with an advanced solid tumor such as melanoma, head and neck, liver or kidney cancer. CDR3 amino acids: CSVGPIWGTEAFF. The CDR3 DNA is TGCAGCGTGGGTCCGATTTGGGGCACTGAAGCTTTCTTT.